This T cell receptor beta chain derives from a study of beta chain features in type 1 diabetes. The V gene end was trimmed by 4 bases and the J gene end by 0 bases; junction bases not matched to a gene: 9. The CDR3 is 18 residues long. CDR1 is SGHNT and CDR2 is YYREEE in the germline V gene (reference sequence). The collection from each donor was one heparinised blood draw averaging around 120 mL. Remarks on this clone: Its antigen is still unknown.

What was sequenced were expressed TCRB transcripts, since all of the isolated RNA had been reverse transcribed. Sequencing used immunoSEQ multiplex PCR; TCRdb keeps in-frame clones, though not all of them. The table shows some 350,000 clones, with 9.6% occurring only once. Overall study results and limits: Any HLA-type effect on TCRB rearrangement remained unresolved here. There was a moderate but significant shortening of TCRB CDR3s in all four CD4+ subsets of Type 1 diabetes patients. Researchers caution that PCR might favor shorter templates, equally among patients and controls.

This receptor was obtained from a man aged 25 to 40 with type 1 diabetes. Sequencing input: central memory CD4+ T cells from blood. The chain couples TRBV5-4 to TRBJ2-6, with 8 bases identical to TRBD1. The CDR3 sequence is CASSPRTGLISGANVLTF. The CDR3 bases are TGTGCCAGCAGCCCGAGGACAGGGTTGATCTCTGGGGCCAACGTCCTGACTTTC.